The next 21 T cell receptor beta chains were all read from a single sample in a study of OX40 agonist ivuxolimab in advanced cancers. Profiling relied on immunoSEQ multiplex PCR, and the TCRdb table lists in-frame clones only, not all of them. The table has nearly 85,000 clones, 70% to 90% seen once. This specimen consisted of CD4+ or CD8+ T cells sorted from blood, obtained in a trial of the OX40 agonist ivuxolimab. The receptors shown here come from an adult with an advanced solid tumor such as melanoma, head and neck, liver or kidney cancer.

This clone was seen a handful of times. The V call is TRBV15, the J call TRBJ1-5; no clear D. This CDR3 has 11 residues. Trimming left V 0 bases short and J 11 bases short, with 5 bases between. Germline V gene data show CDR1 as LNHNV and CDR2 as YYDKDF (reference sequence). CDR3 DNA: TGTGCCACCAGCAGAGAAAGGGCCCAGCATTTT. Encoded protein: CATSRERAQHF. The complete variable domain, with remaining parts taken from reference TRBV15 and TRBJ1-5, reads DAMVIQNPRYQVTQFGKPVTLSCSQTLNHNVMYWYQQKSSQAPKLLFHYYDKDFNNEADTPDNFQSRRPNTSFCFLDIRSPGLGDTAMYLCATSRERAQHFGDGTRLSIL.

In this sample, this clone turned up once. J is TRBJ1-1 and V is TRBV6-6; no firm D call. This CDR3 contains 14 residues. Germline CDR1 MNHNY, CDR2 SVGAGI (reference sequence). V lost 7 bases and J 3 bases, leaving 15 bases between the germline ends. The CDR3 here is CASKIPPGHTEAFF. DNA for the CDR3: TGTGCCAGCAAAATCCCTCCCGGTCACACTGAAGCTTTCTTT.

This clone has a handful of counts. The gene calls are TRBV19 and TRBJ2-7, with no clear D. The V gene lost 10 bases and the J gene lost 0 bases, with 16 bases spanning the gap. Germline V gene lookup returns CDR1 LNHDA and CDR2 SQIVND (reference sequence). The CDR3 contains 14 residues. CDR3 DNA: TGTGCCACACGAATAGGAACAAACTCCTACGAGCAGTACTTC. The encoded protein is CATRIGTNSYEQYF.

This rearrangement joins TRBV6-1 to TRBJ2-3; the D gene is possibly TRBD1 (5 bases). The CDR3 covers 16 residues. V was trimmed by 2 bases and J by 2 bases, leaving 14 bases between them. Looked up from germline, CDR1 is MNHNS and CDR2 is SASEGT. The CDR3 region is CASSERRGATTDTQYF. CDR3 bases: TGTGCCAGCAGTGAAAGAAGGGGCGCGACCACAGATACGCAGTATTTT.

This rearrangement joins TRBV19 to TRBJ1-2; TRBD1 aligns across 7 bases. V gave up 3 bases and J gave up 7 bases; unmatched junction bases: 5. This CDR3 comprises 13 residues. CDR1 and CDR2 (germline): LNHDA, SQIVND (reference sequence). CDR3 sequence reads: CASSIDRAGGYTF. Written as DNA, the CDR3 is TGTGCCAGTAGTATCGACAGGGCGGGTGGCTACACCTTC.

The chain has TRBV5-6 and TRBJ1-2, with TRBD1 matching over 7 bases. Germline CDR1 SGHDT, CDR2 YYEEEE. The CDR3 runs 15 residues. V lost 4 bases to trimming and J lost 3 bases; unmatched junction nucleotides: 9. CDR3 region: CASSRAGRGDYGYTF. The CDR3 coding sequence is TGTGCCAGCAGCCGGGCGGGCAGGGGGGACTATGGCTACACCTTC. The variable domain in full, with the rest retrieved from reference TRBV5-6 and TRBJ1-2, is DAGVTQSPTHLIKTRGQQVTLRCSPKSGHDTVSWYQQALGQGPQFIFQYYEEEERQRGNFPDRFSGHQFPNYSSELNVNALLLGDSALYLCASSRAGRGDYGYTFGSGTRLTVV.

This chain uses TRBV11-2 with TRBJ2-3; the D gene is possibly TRBD1 (6 bases). The germline CDR1 and CDR2 sequences are SGHAT and FQNNGV. V gave up 1 base and J gave up 2 bases, with 13 bases separating them. There are 16 residues in the CDR3. The CDR3 DNA reads TGTGCCAGCAGCTTAGGGAACAGGGACCACACAGATACGCAGTATTTT. Residues: CASSLGNRDHTDTQYF. The whole variable domain, filled in from reference TRBV11-2 and TRBJ2-3, reads EAGVAQSPRYKIIEKRQSVAFWCNPISGHATLYWYQQILGQGPKLLIQFQNNGVVDDSQLPKDRFSAERLKGVDSTLKIQPAKLEDSAVYLCASSLGNRDHTDTQYFGPGTRLTVL.

V usage is TRBV6-1 and J usage is TRBJ1-6, with 9 bases lining up with TRBD1. The CDR3 runs 14 residues. V lost 4 bases to trimming and J lost 7 bases; unmatched junction nucleotides: 2. Germline CDR1 is MNHNS and CDR2 is SASEGT. CDR3 sequence: CASSAGQGNSPLHF. CDR3 nucleotides: TGTGCCAGCAGTGCCGGACAGGGGAATTCACCCCTCCACTTT.

The J gene is TRBJ1-1, the V gene TRBV6-6; D unresolved. The CDR3 consists of 12 residues. In germline, CDR1 is MNHNY, CDR2 SVGAGI (reference sequence). The V and J ends lost 5 bases and 4 bases respectively, with 8 bases between them. Here the CDR3 DNA reads TGTGCCAGCAGTGTCGGTTTCACTGAAGCTTTCTTT. Amino acids: CASSVGFTEAFF.

This chain uses TRBV7-3 with TRBJ1-6; D possibly corresponds to TRBD1 (5 bases). This CDR3 spans 15 amino acids. Trimming stripped 5 bases from V and 6 bases from J, with 14 bases between. The V gene's germline CDR1 is SGHTA and CDR2 FQGTGA. CDR3 residues: CASSLWGSGNSPLHF. The CDR3 DNA follows: TGTGCCAGCAGCCTCTGGGGGAGCGGTAATTCACCCCTCCACTTT.

The chain combines TRBV27 with TRBJ1-4, with D maybe TRBD1 (6 bases). Germline CDR1 MNHEY, CDR2 SMNVEV (reference sequence). The CDR3 totals 14 residues. With 3 bases removed from V and 5 bases from J, the gap between germline ends came to 10 bases. This CDR3 is CASSLTRGNEKLFF. The CDR3, as DNA: TGTGCCAGCAGTTTGACCAGGGGAAATGAAAAACTGTTTTTT.

The sample holds a few counts of this clone. V is TRBV7-3 and J is TRBJ2-3; D possibly matches TRBD1 or TRBD2 (5 bases each). CDR3 size: 14 residues. V lost 0 bases, J lost 9 bases, and 13 bases lay in between. Germline-derived CDR1 and CDR2 are SGHTA and FQGTGA. The CDR3 here is CASSLTEGRKTQYF. For the CDR3, the DNA is TGTGCCAGCAGCTTAACAGAGGGACGGAAGACGCAGTATTTT. The whole variable domain, filled in from reference TRBV7-3 and TRBJ2-3, reads GAGVSQTPSNKVTEKGKYVELRCDPISGHTALYWYRQSLGQGPEFLIYFQGTGAADDSGLPNDRFFAVRPEGSVSTLKIQRTERGDSAVYLCASSLTEGRKTQYFGPGTRLTVL.

The V call is TRBV6-1, the J call TRBJ2-2, with 8 positions matching TRBD1. The CDR3 is 15 amino acids. The ends lost 4 bases at V and 3 bases at J; junction bases unmatched: 4. CDR1 and CDR2 from the germline V gene are MNHNS and SASEGT. CDR3 sequence (DNA): TGTGCCAGCAGTGGGACAGGGATGTACACCGGGGAGCTGTTTTTT. Amino acid sequence: CASSGTGMYTGELFF.

The chain is built from TRBV5-1 and TRBJ2-1; TRBD2 is a possible D gene (6 bases). Germline V gene sequence: CDR1 SGHRS, CDR2 YFSETQ. The length of the CDR3 is 15 residues. V shed 0 bases and J shed 8 bases, with 15 bases lying between them. The CDR3 sequence is CASSLVGGSGDEQFF. CDR3 DNA: TGCGCCAGCAGCTTGGTCGGTGGTTCGGGGGATGAGCAGTTCTTC. The full variable domain, its missing parts supplied by reference TRBV5-1 and TRBJ2-1, is KAGVTQTPRYLIKTRGQQVTLSCSPISGHRSVSWYQQTPGQGLQFLFEYFSETQRNKGNFPGRFSGRQFSNSRSEMNVSTLELGDSALYLCASSLVGGSGDEQFFGPGTRLTVL.

The V call is TRBV5-6, the J call TRBJ2-5; D is unclear. The CDR3 has 14 amino acids. V lost 0 bases, J lost 5 bases, and 11 bases lay in between. Per the germline V gene, CDR1 is SGHDT and CDR2 is YYEEEE. The CDR3 nucleotides read TGTGCCAGCAGCTTGGGAGTCCGGTGGGAGACCCAGTACTTC. Its protein product is CASSLGVRWETQYF.

As DNA, the CDR3 is TGTGCCAGCAGCGTAGGACAGGAACCCTACGAGCAGTACTTC. Translating gives CASSVGQEPYEQYF. V usage is TRBV9 and J usage is TRBJ2-7; perhaps TRBD1 as D (6 bases). CDR1 and CDR2 (germline): SGDLS, YYNGEE. Trimming stripped 0 bases from V and 2 bases from J, with 9 bases between. The CDR3 loop spans 14 amino acids. Complete variable domain (other parts from reference TRBV9 and TRBJ2-7): DSGVTQTPKHLITATGQRVTLRCSPRSGDLSVYWYQQSLDQGLQFLIQYYNGEERAKGNILERFSAQQFPDLHSELNLSSLELGDSALYFCASSVGQEPYEQYFGPGTRLTVT.

The gene calls are TRBV19 and TRBJ1-2; D is uncertain. Germline V gives CDR1 LNHDA, CDR2 SQIVND (reference sequence). This CDR3 has 15 amino acids. V shed 5 bases and J shed 0 bases, with 13 bases lying between them. The CDR3 spells CASSVGLSANYGYTF. The CDR3 DNA is TGTGCCAGTAGTGTAGGATTATCCGCTAACTATGGCTACACCTTC.

The chain joins TRBV6-1 to TRBJ1-2, with 8 bases matching TRBD1. The CDR3 runs 15 residues. Germline CDR1 is MNHNS and CDR2 is SASEGT. Trimming at V came to 6 bases and at J to 5 bases, leaving 11 bases not matched to a gene. In DNA, the CDR3 is TGTGCCAGCAGCCCAGGAGGGACAGGCGGGTATGGCTACACCTTC. It yields the protein CASSPGGTGGYGYTF.

In this sample, this clone turned up a few times. The genes are TRBV2 and TRBJ1-6; 7 bases line up with TRBD1. V lost 4 bases and J lost 7; bases outside the gene matches: 1. This CDR3 region has 13 residues. Germline V gives CDR1 SNHLY, CDR2 FYNNEI. The DNA for the CDR3 is TGTGCCAGCAGTGGACAGGGAAATTCACCCCTCCACTTT. It is translated as CASSGQGNSPLHF.

In its sample, this clone was seen a few times. Written as DNA, the CDR3 is TGTGCCTGGAGTTCCCCTGTGGCACCACTCCAAGAGACCCAGTACTTC. It specifies CAWSSPVAPLQETQYF. V and J are TRBV30 and TRBJ2-5; D gene unclear. Trimming pared 2 bases from V and 1 base from J, leaving 17 bases between. CDR1 is GTSNPN, CDR2 SVGIG, per germline (reference sequence). The length of the CDR3 is 16 residues.

This clone was picked up one time. V and J are TRBV29-1 and TRBJ2-5; 8 bases agree with TRBD2. CDR1 and CDR2 from the germline V gene are SQVTM and ANQGSEA. The CDR3 runs 15 residues. V lost 7 bases to trimming and J lost 0 bases; unmatched junction nucleotides: 10. The CDR3 bases are TGCAGCGCGGGCGGAGGCGGGGGGAACCAAGAGACCCAGTACTTC. Protein: CSAGGGGGNQETQYF.